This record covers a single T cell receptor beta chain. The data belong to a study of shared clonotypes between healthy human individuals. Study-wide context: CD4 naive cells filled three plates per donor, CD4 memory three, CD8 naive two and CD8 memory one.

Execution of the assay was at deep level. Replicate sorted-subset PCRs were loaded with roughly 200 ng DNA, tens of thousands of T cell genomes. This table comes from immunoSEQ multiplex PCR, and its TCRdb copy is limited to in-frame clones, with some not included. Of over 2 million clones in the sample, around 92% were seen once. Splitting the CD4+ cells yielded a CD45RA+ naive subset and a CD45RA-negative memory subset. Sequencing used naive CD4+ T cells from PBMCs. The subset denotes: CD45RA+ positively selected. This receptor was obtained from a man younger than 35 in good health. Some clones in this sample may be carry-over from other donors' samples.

The CDR3 loop is CASSYTGSGRHTGELFF. As DNA, the CDR3 is TGTGCCAGCAGTTATACAGGGTCGGGCCGGCACACCGGGGAGCTGTTTTTT. This chain joins TRBV7-9 and TRBJ2-2; tentative D call: TRBD1 (6 bases). V was cut by 6 bases and J by 3 bases, with 20 bases left in between. The CDR3 runs 17 residues. CDR1 SEHNR and CDR2 FQNEAQ come from the germline V gene (reference sequence).